This record concerns one T cell receptor (beta chain) sequence. Its target is not known. These data are taken from a study of CD4 T cells in relation to SARS-CoV-2 and coronaviruses. For the study at large: TCR beta CDR3s were sequenced after approximately 9-day antigen culture of PBMCs.

The germline gives CDR1 SGHDT, CDR2 YYEEEE. The ends were cut back, 1 base at V and 3 bases at J, with 5 bases in the middle. CDR3 length: 14 residues. The study's findings and limits: This crossreactivity analysis covered spike protein alone, no other viral proteins.

Assay: immunoSEQ multiplex PCR; the TCRdb copy retains only in-frame clones and omits some. In the table there are tens of thousands of clones, more than 75% of which are singletons. Before the COVID-19 pandemic, during about 2011-2019, CD4+ T cells were taken from unexposed donors. Isolation of CD4+ T cells took place after 10 days in culture. Unexposed-donor CD4+ T cells were probed with SARS-CoV-2 S/N and four cold-coronavirus spikes, cells permitting. The receptor's source is a human donor in good health. The source material was CD4+ T cells from PBMCs, cultured in vitro. This chain uses TRBV5-6 with TRBJ1-6, with unresolved D. The CDR3 loop is CASSLTYYNSPLHF. CDR3 nucleotide sequence: TGTGCCAGCAGCTTGACGTACTATAATTCACCCCTCCACTTT.